What follows are 2 T cell receptor beta chains derived from one specimen sequenced in a study of T-cell reconstitution after alpha-beta-depleted transplantation in children (dated by TCRdb to 2016 to 2017). The method behind the library was PCR. Sequencing used an Illumina HiSeq 2500. TCR library preparation used molecular barcoding, with unique molecular identifiers applied to normalize quantification of the TCRbeta repertoire. TCRdb reanalyzed the raw reads on its own, using fastp at Q25 for trimming and MiXCR for clone calling, and kept in-frame beta chains. Merged by CDR3 protein, the rows form single entries marked with the most common genes and DNA. Within this sample are 400,000 to 500,000 distinct CDR3 sequences, with approximately 11% of them counted one time only. The ten most abundant clones make up roughly 6% of the sample. Specimen: PBMCs from the stem cell graft donor, collected from the stem cell graft. The receptor set was obtained from a human donor who donated a stem cell graft to a child with acute myeloid leukemia.

This clonotype has a handful of counts. The rearrangement joins TRBV20-1 to TRBJ2-5, with 8 bases lining up with TRBD2. V dropped 6 bases and J dropped 5; count of bases not matched to a gene: 11. CDR1 is DFQATT and CDR2 is SNEGSKA in the germline V gene (reference sequence). The CDR3 consists of 14 residues. CDR3 nucleotide sequence: TGCAGTGCCCTTAGGACTAGCCTCGAGGAGACCCAGTACTTC. Protein product: CSALRTSLEETQYF.

As for this clonotype: It may be a read error: a sequence one base away is much more abundant. J is TRBJ2-7 and V is TRBV5-1, with TRBD2 as a possible D gene (6 bases). Germline CDR1 is SGHRS and CDR2 is YFSETQ. This CDR3 region has 15 residues. The CDR3 here is CASSVGTSRSYEHYF. DNA of the CDR3: TGCGCCAGCAGCGTGGGGACTTCCCGATCCTACGAGCATTACTTC.